The 28 T cell receptor beta chains given below trace back to one sample, sequenced in a study of shared T cell receptors in the human thymus. This table comes from immunoSEQ multiplex PCR, and its TCRdb copy is limited to in-frame clones, with some not included. The data hold hundreds of thousands of clones, with about 89% observed a single time. The same data also contributed to another study, on human thymus T cells.

What was sequenced was thymocytes. Every receptor here comes from a boy under two years old with a congenital heart defect.

To note about this clone: In the same sample, other DNA sequences code for this CDR3. The CDR3 nucleotides read TGTGCCAGCAGTTTCGGGTCCTACGAGCAGTACTTC. This gives the protein CASSFGSYEQYF. The chain recombines TRBV28 with TRBJ2-7; unclear D gene. CDR1 and CDR2 (germline): MDHEN, SYDVKM. The CDR3 extends over 12 amino acids. V was cut by 3 bases and J by 1 base, with 4 bases left in between.

The chain uses TRBV6-5 and TRBJ2-1; TRBD1 is a possible D gene (6 bases). This CDR3 comprises 15 residues. Trimming pared 2 bases from V and 5 bases from J, leaving 13 bases between. From germline, CDR1 is MNHEY and CDR2 SVGAGI. CDR3 residues: CASSYESGENNEQFF. The CDR3, as DNA: TGTGCCAGCAGTTACGAGTCAGGGGAAAACAATGAGCAGTTCTTC.

V usage is TRBV21-1 and J usage is TRBJ2-7; the table's D call, TRBD2, has no DNA check behind it. TRBV21-1 is classified as a pseudogene. The length of the CDR3 is 14 residues. The CDR3 region has the DNA TGTGCCAGCAGCAAGGGCAGGGGAGGGGACGAGCAGTACTTC. Translated: CASSKGRGGDEQYF.

The chain joins TRBV6-7 to TRBJ2-1; the match to TRBD2 covers 7 bases. TRBV6-7 qualifies as an ORF whose function is uncertain. The CDR3 totals 15 residues. The V gene end was trimmed by 5 bases and the J gene end by 4 bases; junction bases not matched to a gene: 8. The CDR3 nucleotides read TGTGCCAGCAGTCGCGAGCGGGGTCCGTACAATGAGCAGTTCTTC. Protein product: CASSRERGPYNEQFF.

The chain has TRBV19 and TRBJ2-7, with 12 bases lining up with TRBD2. The CDR3 extends over 16 amino acids. V was clipped by 5 bases and J by 2 bases; unmatched bases: 7. In germline, CDR1 is LNHDA, CDR2 SQIVND (reference sequence). The CDR3 protein is CASSFASGRETYEQYF. The CDR3 DNA follows: TGTGCCAGTAGTTTTGCTAGCGGGAGGGAAACCTACGAGCAGTACTTC. Together with reference TRBV19 and TRBJ2-7, the CDR3 gives the full variable domain: DGGITQSPKYLFRKEGQNVTLSCEQNLNHDAMYWYRQDPGQGLRLIYYSQIVNDFQKGDIAEGYSVSREKKESFPLTVTSAQKNPTAFYLCASSFASGRETYEQYFGPGTRLTVT.

This chain links TRBV29-1 with TRBJ2-7; D might be TRBD2 (5 bases). Trimming cost V 4 bases and J 0 bases, with 10 bases left between them. CDR1 and CDR2 (germline): SQVTM, ANQGSEA. The CDR3 runs to 13 residues. DNA of the CDR3: TGCAGCGTTGGAGCGGAGACCTCCTACGAGCAGTACTTC. This codes for CSVGAETSYEQYF.

V is TRBV18 and J is TRBJ1-4; 9 bases align to TRBD1. Losses at the gene ends were 3 bases for V and 5 bases for J; bases not matched to a gene: 7. Germline V CDR1 and CDR2: KGHSH, LQKENI. This CDR3 has 16 amino acids. The CDR3 sequence: CASSPGSGTGNEKLFF. In DNA, the CDR3 is TGTGCCAGCTCACCGGGGAGCGGGACAGGGAATGAAAAACTGTTTTTT.

This rearrangement joins TRBV14 to TRBJ1-4; D perhaps matches TRBD1 (6 bases). The CDR3 is made up of 14 amino acids. Germline CDR1 and CDR2: SGHDN and FVKESK. Trimming cost V 6 bases and J 5 bases, with 13 bases left between them. CDR3 coding DNA: TGTGCCAGCAGTCCAAGGGGGTCGAATGAAAAACTGTTTTTT. Translating it yields CASSPRGSNEKLFF. The full variable domain, with the rest looked up from reference TRBV14 and TRBJ1-4, is EAGVTQFPSHSVIEKGQTVTLRCDPISGHDNLYWYRRVMGKEIKFLLHFVKESKQDESGMPNNRFLAERTGGTYSTLKVQPAELEDSGVYFCASSPRGSNEKLFFGSGTQLSVL.

V and J are TRBV6-6 and TRBJ1-5; D call uncertain. V was trimmed by 4 bases and J by 1 base, leaving 8 bases between them. Germline V gene sequence: CDR1 MNHNY, CDR2 SVGAGI (reference sequence). This CDR3 has 14 amino acids. In DNA form, the CDR3 reads TGTGCCAGCAGTTTGAGGGTGAGCAATCAGCCCCAGCATTTT. It codes for CASSLRVSNQPQHF.

CDR3 region: CSAGGRGIQYF. CDR3 nucleotide sequence: TGCAGTGCTGGAGGTCGGGGCATTCAGTACTTC. The rearrangement links TRBV20-1 to TRBJ2-4; D may be TRBD2 (5 bases). V lost 5 bases and J lost 9, with 11 bases in between. Looked up from germline, CDR1 is DFQATT and CDR2 is SNEGSKA (reference sequence). The length of the CDR3 is 11 residues.

This sequence joins TRBV5-1 and TRBJ2-5, with 9 bases matching TRBD2. Germline V gene data show CDR1 as SGHRS and CDR2 as YFSETQ. V dropped 1 base and J dropped 4; count of bases not matched to a gene: 5. The CDR3 covers 15 residues. In DNA form, the CDR3 reads TGCGCCAGCAGCTTGTGCGGGGGGGCGGGAGAGACCCAGTACTTC. Translation: CASSLCGGAGETQYF.

This clone was picked up a small number of times. The rearrangement uses TRBV29-1 and TRBJ1-4, with TRBD1 matching over 7 bases. V was clipped by 0 bases and J by 8 bases; unmatched bases: 3. This CDR3 contains 13 residues. Germline V gene data show CDR1 as SQVTM and CDR2 as ANQGSEA. CDR3 sequence (DNA): TGCAGCGTTGAAGATGAGACAGGGGAAAAACTGTTTTTT. This gives the protein CSVEDETGEKLFF. Full variable domain (outside the CDR3, taken from reference TRBV29-1 and TRBJ1-4): SAVISQKPSRDICQRGTSLTIQCQVDSQVTMMFWYRQQPGQSLTLIATANQGSEATYESGFVIDKFPISRPNLTFSTLTVSNMSPEDSSIYLCSVEDETGEKLFFGSGTQLSVL.

The J gene is TRBJ2-1, the V gene TRBV28, with 8 bases that match TRBD1. The CDR3 has 16 amino acids. V trimming: 5 bases; J trimming: 1 base; junction bases outside the gene matches: 7. Germline values: CDR1 MDHEN, CDR2 SYDVKM. The CDR3 reads CASSIWTGSSYNEQFF. The CDR3 DNA sequence: TGTGCCAGCAGTATCTGGACAGGGTCGTCCTACAATGAGCAGTTCTTC.

The genes are TRBV27 and TRBJ1-3; tentatively, D is TRBD1 (5 bases). The CDR3 is 14 residues long. V dropped 4 bases and J dropped 2 bases, with 9 bases sitting between them. Germline V gene sequence: CDR1 MNHEY, CDR2 SMNVEV (reference sequence). CDR3 protein: CASSSRVPGNTIYF. In DNA form, the CDR3 reads TGTGCCAGCAGTTCCAGGGTTCCTGGAAACACCATATATTTT.

The CDR3 nucleotides read TGTGCCAGCAGTGAAGCTCAGGGGGACAGGGAGTTGCCGATCTATGGCTACACCTTC. It is translated as CASSEAQGDRELPIYGYTF. The chain recombines TRBV6-1 with TRBJ1-2; 9 bases agree with TRBD1. V trimming: 0 bases; J trimming: 4 bases; junction bases outside the gene matches: 15. Germline V gene lookup returns CDR1 MNHNS and CDR2 SASEGT. The CDR3 is made up of 19 amino acids.

This clone has a single count. In DNA form, the CDR3 reads TGTGCCAGCAGCTTAGACTGGAGCGGCAGCGCCTACGAGCAGTACTTC. Translating gives CASSLDWSGSAYEQYF. This chain connects TRBV11-2 to TRBJ2-7; a weak D match, TRBD2 (5 bases). The CDR3 has 16 residues. Trimming cost V 0 bases and J 2 bases, with 14 bases left between them. The germline V gene encodes CDR1 SGHAT and CDR2 FQNNGV.

This clone has just one count. V is TRBV6-1 and J is TRBJ1-5; 7 nucleotides line up with TRBD1. This CDR3 comprises 15 residues. The V gene end was trimmed by 6 bases and the J gene end by 4 bases; junction bases not matched to a gene: 9. The germline V gene has CDR1 MNHNS and CDR2 SASEGT. The CDR3 region is CASSTRTGINQPQHF. CDR3 DNA: TGTGCCAGCAGCACACGGACAGGAATTAATCAGCCCCAGCATTTT.

This chain joins TRBV6-4 and TRBJ2-7; 10 bases are shared with TRBD1. The junction had 10 bases not matched to a gene; V was cut back by 8 bases and J by 3 bases. Germline V gene sequence: CDR1 MRHNA, CDR2 SNTAGT. The CDR3 sequence is 15 residues long. The CDR3 DNA reads as TGTGCCAGCCCAGGACAGGGGGGCCCTGGCTACGAGCAGTACTTC. It yields the protein CASPGQGGPGYEQYF.

This clone was seen only once. V gene TRBV29-1 combines with J gene TRBJ2-1; D is possibly TRBD2 (6 bases). With 6 bases removed from V and 7 bases from J, the gap between germline ends came to 10 bases. The CDR3 has 11 amino acids. Germline lookup yields CDR1 SQVTM and CDR2 ANQGSEA. CDR3 bases: TGCAGCGTCCCGACTAGTAATGAGCAGTTCTTC. This translates into CSVPTSNEQFF.

The J gene is TRBJ2-7, the V gene TRBV5-4; 9 positions agree with TRBD1. The germline V gene has CDR1 SGHNT and CDR2 YYREEE (reference sequence). The CDR3 has 15 residues. Trimming took 0 bases from V and 5 from J; bases not matched to a gene: 6. CDR3 in amino acids: CASSLGGTGSHEQYF. The CDR3 DNA is TGTGCCAGCAGCTTGGGGGGGACAGGGAGCCACGAGCAGTACTTC.

A single count supports this clone. The chain couples TRBV29-1 to TRBJ2-5, with D possibly matching TRBD1 (5 bases). The CDR3 is made up of 15 amino acids. CDR1 SQVTM and CDR2 ANQGSEA come from the germline V gene. Trimming cost V 5 bases and J 3 bases, with 19 bases left between them. The DNA of the CDR3 is TGCAGCGTTCCCCCCGGACAATCGAAGGAAGAGACCCAGTACTTC. Amino acid sequence: CSVPPGQSKEETQYF.

The chain couples TRBV5-4 to TRBJ2-1, with TRBD2 identical over 10 bases. The CDR3 consists of 12 residues. Germline V gives CDR1 SGHNT, CDR2 YYREEE (reference sequence). V lost 2 bases to trimming and J lost 11 bases; unmatched junction nucleotides: 1. The CDR3 sequence: CASSLLAGKQFF. CDR3 coding DNA: TGTGCCAGCAGCTTACTAGCGGGGAAGCAGTTCTTC. The full variable domain, completed using reference TRBV5-4 and TRBJ2-1, is ETGVTQSPTHLIKTRGQQVTLRCSSQSGHNTVSWYQQALGQGPQFIFQYYREEENGRGNFPPRFSGLQFPNYSSELNVNALELDDSALYLCASSLLAGKQFFGPGTRLTVL.

This clone was seen a few times. The rearrangement links TRBV19 to TRBJ1-4, with no clear D. V lost 5 bases and J 3 bases, leaving 13 bases between the germline ends. Germline V CDR1 and CDR2: LNHDA, SQIVND (reference sequence). This CDR3 has 15 residues. CDR3 sequence: CASSGVRVANEKLFF. CDR3 in DNA: TGTGCCAGTAGTGGCGTGAGGGTAGCTAATGAAAAACTGTTTTTT. Based on the CDR3 plus reference TRBV19 and TRBJ1-4, the full variable domain is DGGITQSPKYLFRKEGQNVTLSCEQNLNHDAMYWYRQDPGQGLRLIYYSQIVNDFQKGDIAEGYSVSREKKESFPLTVTSAQKNPTAFYLCASSGVRVANEKLFFGSGTQLSVL.

Turning to this clone: Germline and junction disagree at one end, which may indicate a read error. Other nucleotide sequences in the sample specify the same CDR3. The DNA of the CDR3 is TGCGCCAGCAGCCAAGACCAGGACTCCTATAATTCCCCCCTCCACTTT. Amino acid sequence: CASSQDQDSYNSPLHF. The V call is TRBV4-3, the J call TRBJ1-6; D is unresolved. The CDR3 spans 16 residues. Germline V gene lookup returns CDR1 LGHNA and CDR2 YSLEER.

The rearrangement joins TRBV4-1 to TRBJ2-7, with TRBD1 matching 7 bases. V gave up 3 bases and J gave up 6 bases; unmatched junction bases: 8. CDR3 length equals 14 residues. Germline V gene lookup returns CDR1 MGHRA and CDR2 YSYEKL. As DNA, the CDR3 is TGCGCCAGCAGCCACCTTACAGGGGTAGGCGAGCAGTACTTC. This translates into CASSHLTGVGEQYF.

V is TRBV28 and J is TRBJ1-5; 7 bases are shared with TRBD1. The trim removed 10 bases at V and 0 bases at J, leaving 3 bases unmatched. Germline CDR1 and CDR2: MDHEN and SYDVKM. CDR3 length equals 13 residues. The CDR3 loop is CATSGGSNQPQHF. The CDR3 region has the DNA TGTGCCACTTCAGGGGGTAGCAATCAGCCCCAGCATTTT.

The chain links TRBV4-1 to TRBJ2-1; TRBD1 might be the D (8 bases). V dropped 0 bases and J dropped 7 bases, with 19 bases sitting between them. CDR1 is MGHRA and CDR2 is YSYEKL in the germline V gene. CDR3 length: 17 amino acids. In DNA form, the CDR3 reads TGCGCCAGCAGCCAAGAATTTTGCGACAGGGGAGGGAATGAGCAGTTCTTC. Protein sequence: CASSQEFCDRGGNEQFF.

The chain couples TRBV5-4 to TRBJ2-1; no definite D call. The V gene's germline CDR1 is SGHNT and CDR2 YYREEE (reference sequence). Trimming removed 0 bases at V and 0 bases at J, with 7 bases between. The CDR3 is made up of 15 amino acids. For the CDR3, the DNA is TGTGCCAGCAGCTTGGCTTCTAGCTCCTACAATGAGCAGTTCTTC. It is translated as CASSLASSSYNEQFF.